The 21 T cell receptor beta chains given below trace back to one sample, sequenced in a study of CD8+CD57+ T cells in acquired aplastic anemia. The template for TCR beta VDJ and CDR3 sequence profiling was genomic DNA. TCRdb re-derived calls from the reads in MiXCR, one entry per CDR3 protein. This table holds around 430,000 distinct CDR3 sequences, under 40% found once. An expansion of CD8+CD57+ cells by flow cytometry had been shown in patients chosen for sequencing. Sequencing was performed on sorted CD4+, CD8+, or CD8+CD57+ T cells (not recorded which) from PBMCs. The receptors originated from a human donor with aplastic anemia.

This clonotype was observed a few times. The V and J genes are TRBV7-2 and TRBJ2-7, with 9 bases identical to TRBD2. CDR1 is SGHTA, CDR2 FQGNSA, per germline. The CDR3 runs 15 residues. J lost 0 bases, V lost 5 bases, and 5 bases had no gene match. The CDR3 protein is CASSALAGSSYEQYF. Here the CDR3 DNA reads TGTGCCAGCAGCGCCCTAGCGGGGAGCTCCTACGAGCAGTACTTC.

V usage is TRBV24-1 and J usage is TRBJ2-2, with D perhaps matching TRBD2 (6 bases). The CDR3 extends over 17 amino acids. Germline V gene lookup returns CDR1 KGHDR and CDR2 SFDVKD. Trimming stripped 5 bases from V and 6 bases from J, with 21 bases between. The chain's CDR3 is CATSGWGVTPAAGELFF. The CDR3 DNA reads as TGTGCCACCAGTGGCTGGGGGGTGACCCCTGCGGCCGGGGAGCTGTTTTTT.

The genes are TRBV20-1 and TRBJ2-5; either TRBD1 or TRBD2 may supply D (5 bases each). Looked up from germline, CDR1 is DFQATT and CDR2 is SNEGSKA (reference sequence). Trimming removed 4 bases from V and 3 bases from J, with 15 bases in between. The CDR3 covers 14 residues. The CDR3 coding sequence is TGCAGTGCTACGCCCCCGGGACGGAAAGAGACCCAGTACTTC. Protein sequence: CSATPPGRKETQYF.

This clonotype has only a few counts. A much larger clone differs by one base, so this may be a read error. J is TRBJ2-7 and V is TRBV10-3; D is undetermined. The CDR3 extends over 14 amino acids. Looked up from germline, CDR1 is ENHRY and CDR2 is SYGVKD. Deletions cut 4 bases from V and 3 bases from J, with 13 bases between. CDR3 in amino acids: CAISGSGPGYEQYF. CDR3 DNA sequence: TGTGCCATCAGTGGGTCTGGGCCGGGCTACGAGCAGTACTTC.

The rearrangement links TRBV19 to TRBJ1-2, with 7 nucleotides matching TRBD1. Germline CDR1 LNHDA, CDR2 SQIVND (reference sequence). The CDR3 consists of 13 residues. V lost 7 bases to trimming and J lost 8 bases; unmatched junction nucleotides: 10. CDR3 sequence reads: CASKRTGWGGYTF. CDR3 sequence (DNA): TGTGCCAGTAAAAGGACAGGTTGGGGAGGCTACACCTTC.

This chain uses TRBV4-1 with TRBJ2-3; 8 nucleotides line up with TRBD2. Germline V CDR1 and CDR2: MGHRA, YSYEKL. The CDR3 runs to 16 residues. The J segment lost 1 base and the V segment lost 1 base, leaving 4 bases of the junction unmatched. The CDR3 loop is CASSQVDSGGTDTQYF. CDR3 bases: TGCGCCAGCAGCCAAGTGGATAGCGGGGGCACAGATACGCAGTATTTT.

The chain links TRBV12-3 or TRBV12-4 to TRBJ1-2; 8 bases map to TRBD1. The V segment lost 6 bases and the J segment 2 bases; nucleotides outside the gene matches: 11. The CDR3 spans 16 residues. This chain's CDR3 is CASRSTGGGINYGYTF. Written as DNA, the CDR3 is TGTGCCAGCAGATCAACAGGGGGGGGTATAAACTATGGCTACACCTTC.

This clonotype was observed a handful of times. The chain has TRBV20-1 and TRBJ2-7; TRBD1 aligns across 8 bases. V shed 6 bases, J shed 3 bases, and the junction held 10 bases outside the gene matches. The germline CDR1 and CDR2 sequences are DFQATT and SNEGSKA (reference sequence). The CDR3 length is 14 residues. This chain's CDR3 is CSASTRTGSYEQYF. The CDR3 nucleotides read TGCAGTGCCAGTACCAGGACAGGGAGCTACGAGCAGTACTTC.

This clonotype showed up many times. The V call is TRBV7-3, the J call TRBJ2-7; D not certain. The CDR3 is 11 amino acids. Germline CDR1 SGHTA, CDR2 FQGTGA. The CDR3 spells CAAYGIYEQYF. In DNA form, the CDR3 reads TGTGCGGCGTACGGAATCTACGAGCAGTACTTC.

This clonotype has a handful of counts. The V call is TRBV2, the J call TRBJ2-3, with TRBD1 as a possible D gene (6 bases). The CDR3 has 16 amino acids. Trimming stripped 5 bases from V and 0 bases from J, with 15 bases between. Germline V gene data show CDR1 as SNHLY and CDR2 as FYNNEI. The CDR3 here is CASSPGLRGSTDTQYF. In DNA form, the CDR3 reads TGTGCCAGCAGTCCCGGTCTGAGGGGGAGCACAGATACGCAGTATTTT.

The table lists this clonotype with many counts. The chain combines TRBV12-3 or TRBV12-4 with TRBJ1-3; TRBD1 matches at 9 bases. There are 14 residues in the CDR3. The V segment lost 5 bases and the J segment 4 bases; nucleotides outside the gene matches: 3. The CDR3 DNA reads TGTGCCAGCAGTCCCGGGACAGGGGGAAACACCATATATTTT. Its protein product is CASSPGTGGNTIYF.

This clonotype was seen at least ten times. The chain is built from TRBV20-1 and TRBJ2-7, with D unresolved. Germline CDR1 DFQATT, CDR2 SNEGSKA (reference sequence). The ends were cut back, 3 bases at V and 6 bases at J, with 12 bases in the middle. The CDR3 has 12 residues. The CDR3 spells CSASQTVGEQYF. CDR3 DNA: TGCAGTGCTAGCCAAACGGTGGGCGAGCAGTACTTC.

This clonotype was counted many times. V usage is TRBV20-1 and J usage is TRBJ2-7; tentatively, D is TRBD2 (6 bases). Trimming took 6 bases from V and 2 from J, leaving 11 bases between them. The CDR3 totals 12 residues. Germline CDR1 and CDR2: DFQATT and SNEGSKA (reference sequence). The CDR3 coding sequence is TGCAGTGCCCCGGGAGAAGCCTACGAGCAGTACTTC. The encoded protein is CSAPGEAYEQYF.

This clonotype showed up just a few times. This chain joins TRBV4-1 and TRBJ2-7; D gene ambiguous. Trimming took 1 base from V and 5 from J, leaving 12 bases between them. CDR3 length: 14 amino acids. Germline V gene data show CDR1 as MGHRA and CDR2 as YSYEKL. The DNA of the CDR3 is TGCGCCAGCAGCCAAGCTTTTCTTAAGGACGAGCAGTACTTC. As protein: CASSQAFLKDEQYF.

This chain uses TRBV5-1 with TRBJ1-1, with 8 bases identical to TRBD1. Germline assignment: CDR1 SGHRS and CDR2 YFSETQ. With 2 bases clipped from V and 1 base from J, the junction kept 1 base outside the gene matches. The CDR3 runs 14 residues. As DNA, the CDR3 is TGCGCCAGCAGCTTTGACAGGGGGAACACTGAAGCTTTCTTT. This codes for CASSFDRGNTEAFF.

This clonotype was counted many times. The CDR3 region is CSAREVLTANSYEQYF. In DNA, the CDR3 is TGCAGTGCTAGAGAAGTACTAACGGCCAACTCCTACGAGCAGTACTTC. This chain uses TRBV20-1 with TRBJ2-7; no clear D gene. Germline V gene data show CDR1 as DFQATT and CDR2 as SNEGSKA (reference sequence). V lost 0 bases, J lost 0 bases, and 15 bases lay in between. The CDR3 has 16 residues.

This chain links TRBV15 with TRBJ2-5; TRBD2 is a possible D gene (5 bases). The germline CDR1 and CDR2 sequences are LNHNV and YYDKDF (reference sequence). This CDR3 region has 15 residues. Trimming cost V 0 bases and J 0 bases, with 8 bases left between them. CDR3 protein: CATSRDRRYQETQYF. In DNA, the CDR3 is TGTGCCACCAGCAGAGATAGGAGGTACCAAGAGACCCAGTACTTC.

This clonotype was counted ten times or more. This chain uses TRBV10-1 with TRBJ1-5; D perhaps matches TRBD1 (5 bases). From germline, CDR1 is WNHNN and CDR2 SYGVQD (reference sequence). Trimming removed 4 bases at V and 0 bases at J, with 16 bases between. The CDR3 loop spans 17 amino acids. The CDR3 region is CASSGKGRRYSNQPQHF. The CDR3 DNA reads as TGCGCCAGCAGTGGAAAGGGGCGCCGTTATAGCAATCAGCCCCAGCATTTT.

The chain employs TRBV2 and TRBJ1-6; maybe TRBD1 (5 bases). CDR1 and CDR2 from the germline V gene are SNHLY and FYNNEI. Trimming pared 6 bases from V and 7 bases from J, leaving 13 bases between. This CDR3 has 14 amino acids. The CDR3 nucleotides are TGTGCCAGCAGGGCAGGGTCGGACAATTCACCCCTCCACTTT. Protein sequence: CASRAGSDNSPLHF.

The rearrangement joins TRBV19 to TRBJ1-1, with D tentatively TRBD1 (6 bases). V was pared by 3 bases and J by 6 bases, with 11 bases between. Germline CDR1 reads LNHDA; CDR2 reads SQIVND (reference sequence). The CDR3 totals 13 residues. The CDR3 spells CASSIARGAEAFF. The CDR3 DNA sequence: TGTGCCAGTAGTATCGCGAGGGGGGCTGAAGCTTTCTTT.

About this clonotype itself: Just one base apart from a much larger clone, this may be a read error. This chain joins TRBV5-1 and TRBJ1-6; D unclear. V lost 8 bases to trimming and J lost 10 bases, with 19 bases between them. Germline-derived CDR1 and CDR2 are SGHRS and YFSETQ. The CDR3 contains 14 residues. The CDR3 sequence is CASASRGMGSPLHF. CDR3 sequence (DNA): TGCGCCAGTGCCTCGCGGGGAATGGGGTCACCCCTCCACTTT.